This TCR beta chain was sequenced during a study of T cells after yellow fever vaccination. At the level of the study: Those fractions that held only low numbers of cells were prepared using the SMART-Seq v4 Ultra Low Input RNA kit. Study-level points and caveats: Most clones from primary vaccination were detected again post-booster (about 96% CD4, more than 85% CD8). Weaker overall, the secondary response nonetheless peaked faster (day 5 versus 15). Abundant clonotypes from the bulk population could have been carried over as contaminants into FACS-sorted repertoires.

TCRdb used MiXCR to reprocess the 5' RACE reads, holding one entry per CDR3 protein. The table lists hundreds of thousands of distinct CDR3 sequences, around a sixth of them singletons. This clonotype was seen more than once but under ten times. The antigen remains unidentified. The V end was cut by 7 bases, the J end by 0 bases, with 14 bases between. The CDR3 consists of 15 residues. Germline V lookup: CDR1 SGDLS, CDR2 YYNGEE. The TCR was taken from a man between 18 and 35 years old who received the YFV17D yellow fever vaccine. Sequences were derived from PBMCs, sampled about 5 days after the first yellow fever vaccination. This rearrangement joins TRBV9 to TRBJ1-3, with TRBD1 as a possible D gene (5 bases). CDR3 loop: CASGKGLSSGNTIYF. The CDR3 DNA follows: TGTGCCAGCGGCAAGGGACTGAGCTCTGGAAACACCATATATTTT.